This T cell receptor (beta chain) is from a study of human T cells and chemical hapten exposure. General study points: Higher patch test scores went with higher counts of PT1 expanded TCRs. Controls had significantly fewer large CDR3 similarity clusters than were formed by expanded TCRs.

Time point of the sample: patch test 1, 2 weeks after DPC sensitization. Treatment specified: therapeutic diphenylcyclopropenone sensitization with weekly scalp DPC. Alopecia patients between 18 and 70 years old and suitable for DPC were used as donors. TCRdb ran MiXCR on the RACE reads and lists one entry per CDR3 protein. Among about 360,000 distinct CDR3 sequences listed, around 7% were seen once. The CDR3 is 13 residues long. CDR1 and CDR2 (germline): DFQATT, SNEGSKA (reference sequence). Points on this clonotype: The antigen is unknown.

The chain recombines TRBV20-1 with TRBJ2-3; 12 nucleotides agree with TRBD1. The TCR comes from a woman under 30 with alopecia areata. Some clones in this sample may be carry-over from other donors' samples. The material was whole blood, obtained in connection with sensitization to the hapten diphenylcyclopropenone (DPC). CDR3 in DNA: TGCAGGACCGGGACAGGGGGCGCAGATACGCAGTATTTT. Protein: CRTGTGGADTQYF.